Shown below are 15 T cell receptor beta chains from a single sample sequenced in a study of T cells in Graves' hyperthyroidism and ophthalmopathy. Researchers took RNA transcripts and amplified the TCR beta CDR3 regions from them. Carried out on the TCR CDR3, a first-round RT-PCR used the HTBI primer set. TCRdb re-called the multiplex PCR reads through MiXCR, storing one row per CDR3 protein. The sample yields 310,000 or so distinct CDR3 sequences, approximately 15% seen once. Sequenced material: blood. The receptors were sampled from a woman aged 55-70 years with Graves' ophthalmopathy.

In its sample, this clonotype was seen a few times. The gene calls are TRBV29-1 and TRBJ1-4; unclear D gene. The CDR3 covers 12 residues. CDR1 and CDR2 (germline): SQVTM, ANQGSEA. V lost 4 bases, J lost 5 bases, and 8 bases lay in between. In nucleotides, the CDR3 is TGCAGCGTTGTGGGAGGGAATGAAAAACTGTTTTTT. This translates into CSVVGGNEKLFF.

This clonotype was detected many times. CDR3 amino acids: CASSQDLLRGYTF. Written as DNA, the CDR3 is TGTGCCAGCAGCCAAGACCTTTTAAGAGGCTACACCTTC. The chain links TRBV3-1 to TRBJ1-2; D is ambiguous. This CDR3 region has 13 residues. Trimming left V 0 bases short and J 8 bases short, with 10 bases between. Germline-derived CDR1 and CDR2 are LGHDT and YNNKEL (reference sequence).

Many counts were recorded for this clonotype. V usage is TRBV11-1 and J usage is TRBJ2-5; tentatively, D is TRBD2 (6 bases). The CDR3 loop spans 14 amino acids. Trimming cost V 3 bases and J 5 bases, with 13 bases left between them. Per the germline V gene, CDR1 is SGHAT and CDR2 is FQDESV (reference sequence). This chain's CDR3 is CASSLEGGGETQYF. The CDR3 coding sequence is TGTGCCAGCAGCTTGGAGGGAGGCGGGGAGACCCAGTACTTC.

The rearrangement uses TRBV7-9 and TRBJ1-1, with 11 bases matching TRBD1. Germline CDR1 reads SEHNR; CDR2 reads FQNEAQ (reference sequence). Trimming took 3 bases from V and 0 from J; bases not matched to a gene: 6. The CDR3 has 17 residues. The CDR3 sequence is CASSFFGTGGVNTEAFF. The CDR3 region has the DNA TGTGCCAGCAGCTTCTTCGGGACAGGGGGTGTGAACACTGAAGCTTTCTTT.

This clonotype was detected only a few times. The CDR3 bases are TGTGCCAGCAGTTTGGGGGCGCCGGACACTGAAGCTTTCTTT. Translation gives CASSLGAPDTEAFF. The chain uses TRBV6-1 and TRBJ1-1; maybe TRBD1 (6 bases). The CDR3 covers 14 residues. Germline-derived CDR1 and CDR2 are MNHNS and SASEGT. V was clipped by 5 bases and J by 3 bases, with 13 bases between them.

There are many counts of this clonotype. This chain links TRBV28 with TRBJ1-2, with D possibly TRBD1 on 5 matching bases. The CDR3 has 13 residues. CDR1 and CDR2 from the germline V gene are MDHEN and SYDVKM. V was trimmed by 6 bases and J by 3 bases, leaving 11 bases between them. CDR3 region: CASSSRGYYGYTF. CDR3 DNA sequence: TGTGCCAGCAGCTCCCGGGGGTACTATGGCTACACCTTC.

This clonotype has more than one count but fewer than ten. The chain couples TRBV27 to TRBJ1-6; D is unclear. The CDR3 has 12 residues. Germline V gives CDR1 MNHEY, CDR2 SMNVEV (reference sequence). V lost 3 bases, J lost 6 bases, and 3 bases lay in between. CDR3 loop: CASSFTNSPLHF. Written as DNA, the CDR3 is TGTGCCAGCAGTTTCACTAATTCACCCCTCCACTTT.

This clonotype was found many times. This chain connects TRBV28 to TRBJ2-3, with 10 bases identical to TRBD2. The CDR3 covers 19 residues. Germline CDR1 and CDR2: MDHEN and SYDVKM. J gave up 1 base and V 8 bases, and 18 bases lay outside the gene matches. CDR3 sequence (DNA): TGTGCCAGCTCATCCCCAATGCCGGCCCTAGCGGGAGGCACAGATACGCAGTATTTT. Translation gives CASSSPMPALAGGTDTQYF.

There are many counts of this clonotype. V is TRBV12-5 and J is TRBJ1-6; unclear D gene. Germline V CDR1 and CDR2: LGHNT, FRNRAP. The CDR3 has 18 amino acids. Trimming took 0 bases from V and 6 from J, leaving 18 bases between them. The CDR3 region is CASGLVLRTIRVNSPLHF. For the CDR3, the DNA is TGTGCTAGTGGTTTGGTACTCAGGACCATTCGGGTTAATTCACCCCTCCACTTT.

Many counts were recorded for this clonotype. The V call is TRBV11-2, the J call TRBJ2-3, with TRBD2 identical over 8 bases. The CDR3 runs 16 residues. CDR1 SGHAT and CDR2 FQNNGV come from the germline V gene. J was trimmed by 1 base and V by 4 bases; bases with no gene match: 7. The CDR3 here is CASSSSGGLRTDTQYF. CDR3 bases: TGTGCCAGCAGCTCCAGCGGGGGTCTCCGCACAGATACGCAGTATTTT.

For this clonotype: Being one base from a much bigger clone, this may be a read error. In this CDR3 the conserved last residue, phenylalanine or tryptophan, is missing, so a read error is likely. The rearrangement links TRBV18 to TRBJ2-7, with 9 positions matching TRBD2. This CDR3 contains 16 residues. The V gene's germline CDR1 is KGHSH and CDR2 LQKENI. The V gene end was trimmed by 0 bases and the J gene end by 2 bases; junction bases not matched to a gene: 5. CDR3 in amino acids: CASSPPIAGAAYEQYS. CDR3 DNA sequence: TGTGCCAGCTCACCACCAATAGCGGGAGCGGCCTACGAGCAGTACTCC.

This clonotype has at least ten counts. V gene TRBV20-1 combines with J gene TRBJ1-1; D gene ambiguous. Germline loops: CDR1 DFQATT, CDR2 SNEGSKA (reference sequence). V was trimmed by 8 bases and J by 5 bases, leaving 15 bases between them. The CDR3 covers 12 residues. The CDR3: CSLLGGLTEAFF. DNA for the CDR3: TGCAGTCTCTTGGGAGGGTTGACTGAAGCTTTCTTT.

J is TRBJ2-2 and V is TRBV28; D gene uncertain. Germline V lookup: CDR1 MDHEN, CDR2 SYDVKM. V gave up 3 bases and J gave up 0 bases, with 8 bases separating them. CDR3 length: 15 amino acids. The CDR3 bases are TGTGCCAGCAGTTTGCCCGGAACGAACACCGGGGAGCTGTTTTTT. Its translation is CASSLPGTNTGELFF. Full variable domain (remainder filled in from reference TRBV28 and TRBJ2-2): DVKVTQSSRYLVKRTGEKVFLECVQDMDHENMFWYRQDPGLGLRLIYFSYDVKMKEKGDIPEGYSVSREKKERFSLILESASTNQTSMYLCASSLPGTNTGELFFGEGSRLTVL.

This clonotype was detected many times. The rearrangement uses TRBV28 and TRBJ1-6; 7 nucleotides align to TRBD1. The germline CDR1 and CDR2 sequences are MDHEN and SYDVKM. The ends lost 8 bases at V and 5 bases at J; junction bases unmatched: 3. This CDR3 comprises 13 residues. This chain's CDR3 is CASDRANNSPLHF. The CDR3 region has the DNA TGTGCCAGCGACAGGGCAAATAATTCACCCCTCCACTTT.

This clonotype was seen repeatedly, ten times or more. The chain carries TRBV7-3 and TRBJ1-1; TRBD1 might be the D (5 bases). This CDR3 is built from 13 residues. The V and J ends lost 5 bases and 1 base respectively, with 8 bases between them. Looked up from germline, CDR1 is SGHTA and CDR2 is FQGTGA. CDR3 sequence: CASSRQRNTEAFF. The CDR3 coding sequence is TGTGCCAGCAGCCGACAGAGGAACACTGAAGCTTTCTTT.